The 22 T cell receptor beta chains listed next were all sequenced from one sample in a study of T cells in Graves' hyperthyroidism and ophthalmopathy. RNA transcripts served as the template for amplifying TCR beta CDR3 regions. TCR CDR3 underwent first-round RT-PCR with the HTBI primer set. TCRdb redid the calling of the multiplex PCR reads with MiXCR, one entry per CDR3 protein. The sample lists 200,000 to 300,000 distinct CDR3 sequences, 15% to 20% occurring once. Sequenced sample: blood. These receptors came from a woman aged 18-29 years with Graves' ophthalmopathy.

In its sample, this clonotype was seen many times. The rearrangement links TRBV7-8 to TRBJ2-2; 9 nucleotides agree with TRBD2. The CDR3 consists of 19 residues. V lost 5 bases and J lost 3; bases outside the gene matches: 16. CDR1 SGHVS and CDR2 FQNEAQ come from the germline V gene. The CDR3 spells CASSLPDGGGAPDTGELFF. CDR3 coding DNA: TGTGCCAGCAGCCTTCCGGACGGCGGGGGGGCCCCAGACACCGGGGAGCTGTTTTTT.

The chain has TRBV3-1 and TRBJ2-1, with a possible D match to TRBD2 (5 bases). The germline V gene encodes CDR1 LGHDT and CDR2 YNNKEL (reference sequence). V was trimmed by 4 bases and J by 5 bases, leaving 15 bases between them. This CDR3 is 15 amino acids long. CDR3 coding DNA: TGTGCCAGCAGCCCCCCGGTGGCGGGCGACAATGAGCAGTTCTTC. Protein: CASSPPVAGDNEQFF.

The rearrangement joins TRBV28 to TRBJ2-7, with TRBD2 matching 14 bases. The germline V gene has CDR1 MDHEN and CDR2 SYDVKM. The CDR3 extends over 19 amino acids. With V trimmed by 7 bases and J by 1 base, 15 bases remained unmatched. The CDR3 reads CASNPTVRTSGRKSYEQYF. CDR3 nucleotide sequence: TGTGCCAGCAACCCAACGGTGAGGACTAGCGGGAGGAAGTCCTACGAGCAGTACTTC.

The V and J genes are TRBV13 and TRBJ1-2, with TRBD1 as a possible D gene (6 bases). The ends were cut back, 5 bases at V and 5 bases at J, with 15 bases in the middle. The CDR3 is made up of 14 amino acids. Germline V CDR1 and CDR2: PRHDT, FYEKMQ (reference sequence). The CDR3 is CASSPSMGAYGYTF. In DNA form, the CDR3 reads TGTGCCAGCAGCCCCAGTATGGGGGCGTATGGCTACACCTTC.

The chain couples TRBV29-1 to TRBJ2-1; the match to TRBD1 covers 10 bases. The CDR3 totals 15 residues. V lost 3 bases and J lost 0; bases outside the gene matches: 2. The germline CDR1 and CDR2 sequences are SQVTM and ANQGSEA. CDR3 amino acids: CSVDRTGGSYNEQFF. CDR3 nucleotides: TGCAGCGTTGACCGGACAGGGGGCTCCTACAATGAGCAGTTCTTC.

Turning to this clonotype: Being one base from a much bigger clone, this may be a read error. The V and J genes are TRBV10-3 and TRBJ2-7, with D possibly TRBD2 on 5 matching bases. CDR1 is ENHRY and CDR2 is SYGVKD in the germline V gene. The CDR3 totals 15 residues. The DNA of the CDR3 is TGTGCCATCAGTGATTTGAGGACCGCTAGCTACGAGCAGTGCTTC. Translation gives CAISDLRTASYEQCF.

This clonotype was seen at least ten times. The chain combines TRBV28 with TRBJ1-2, with 8 bases that match TRBD1. Germline CDR1 MDHEN, CDR2 SYDVKM. The CDR3 is 18 amino acids. V shed 5 bases and J 2 bases; nucleotides not matched to a gene: 16. CDR3 bases: TGTGCCAGCAGTACCCGACCGGACAGGGCGTATAAAAACTATGGCTACACCTTC. It yields the protein CASSTRPDRAYKNYGYTF.

The table lists this clonotype with a few counts. The chain joins TRBV14 to TRBJ2-2, with TRBD2 matching 8 bases. The V gene end was trimmed by 5 bases and the J gene end by 1 base; junction bases not matched to a gene: 6. CDR1 is SGHDN and CDR2 is FVKESK in the germline V gene. CDR3 length equals 16 residues. The CDR3 coding sequence is TGTGCCAGCAGCTCCCCAACTAGCGGGAACACCGGGGAGCTGTTTTTT. Its translation: CASSSPTSGNTGELFF.

The V gene is TRBV18, the J gene TRBJ2-7; the D gene is possibly TRBD1 (6 bases). This CDR3 comprises 14 residues. V gave up 2 bases and J gave up 0 bases, with 8 bases separating them. Germline V gene lookup returns CDR1 KGHSH and CDR2 LQKENI. The chain's CDR3 is CASSPGGGSYEQYF. DNA of the CDR3: TGTGCCAGCTCACCAGGGGGCGGCTCCTACGAGCAGTACTTC.

This clonotype was seen repeatedly, ten times or more. The chain uses TRBV6-1 and TRBJ2-1, with TRBD1 as a possible D gene (5 bases). Germline CDR1 MNHNS, CDR2 SASEGT. The CDR3 extends over 15 amino acids. V lost 8 bases and J lost 0, with 14 bases in between. The CDR3 nucleotides read TGTGCCAGCGTCGTAGGGGCTTCCTCCTACAATGAGCAGTTCTTC. Translated: CASVVGASSYNEQFF.

This clonotype has a count of ten or more. The rearrangement uses TRBV18 and TRBJ1-2; D gene uncertain. The CDR3 covers 18 residues. The germline gives CDR1 KGHSH, CDR2 LQKENI. Deletions cut 0 bases from V and 5 bases from J, with 22 bases between. CDR3 nucleotides: TGTGCCAGCTCACCACCGATAGATCCGGCAGTGTCCGCGTATGGCTACACCTTC. This gives the protein CASSPPIDPAVSAYGYTF.

This clonotype was observed many times. The chain has TRBV2 and TRBJ1-5; tentative D call: TRBD1 (5 bases). The CDR3 runs 15 residues. Per germline, CDR1 SNHLY and CDR2 FYNNEI. Trimming shortened V by 7 bases and J by 0 bases, and 13 bases separated the two germline ends. CDR3 sequence (DNA): TGTGCCAGCAAATCGACAGATTATAGCAATCAGCCCCAGCATTTT. It codes for CASKSTDYSNQPQHF.

The rearrangement uses TRBV5-1 and TRBJ2-5; D may be TRBD1 or TRBD2 (5 bases each). This CDR3 spans 19 amino acids. V was shortened by 2 bases and J by 4 bases, with 27 bases between the two germline ends. Per the germline V gene, CDR1 is SGHRS and CDR2 is YFSETQ. The CDR3, as DNA: TGCGCCAGCAGCTTAGGCTTAACTCGGGGCTTAACCTTTACAGAGACCCAGTACTTC. Its protein product is CASSLGLTRGLTFTETQYF.

This clonotype has at least ten counts. The chain recombines TRBV2 with TRBJ2-7; the D gene could be TRBD1 or TRBD2 (5 bases each). Between the trimmed V and J ends, which lost 2 bases and 3 bases, there was a span of 11 bases. CDR1 SNHLY and CDR2 FYNNEI come from the germline V gene. The CDR3 is made up of 14 amino acids. The CDR3 loop is CASSEQLGVYEQYF. In nucleotides, the CDR3 is TGTGCCAGCAGTGAACAGCTGGGGGTCTACGAGCAGTACTTC.

The table lists this clonotype with many counts. The chain uses TRBV6-1 and TRBJ1-4, with D possibly being TRBD1 (5 bases). Germline CDR1 and CDR2: MNHNS and SASEGT. The CDR3 covers 15 residues. With 5 bases removed from V and 8 bases from J, the gap between germline ends came to 18 bases. The CDR3 DNA is TGTGCCAGCAGTCCCCCGGGGGGTGGAGGCGAAAAACTGTTTTTT. Encoded protein: CASSPPGGGGEKLFF.

Ten or more counts support this clonotype. The J gene is TRBJ1-1, the V gene TRBV18; D gene uncertain. Germline V gene lookup returns CDR1 KGHSH and CDR2 LQKENI. This CDR3 is built from 15 residues. V dropped 1 base and J dropped 8 bases, with 17 bases sitting between them. CDR3 sequence: CASSPRRGSEQEAFF. The CDR3 DNA reads as TGTGCCAGCTCACCACGGCGAGGATCGGAACAGGAAGCTTTCTTT. Filled out from reference TRBV18 and TRBJ1-1, the complete variable domain reads NAGVMQNPRHLVRRRGQEARLRCSPMKGHSHVYWYRQLPEEGLKFMVYLQKENIIDESGMPKERFSAEFPKEGPSILRIQQVVRGDSAAYFCASSPRRGSEQEAFFGQGTRLTVV.

Only a few counts were recorded for this clonotype. This chain links TRBV20-1 with TRBJ1-4; D is perhaps TRBD1 (5 bases). V dropped 6 bases and J dropped 11 bases, with 22 bases sitting between them. CDR3 length: 14 residues. Germline lookup yields CDR1 DFQATT and CDR2 SNEGSKA (reference sequence). The CDR3 DNA is TGCAGTGCCCGAAGGGCAGGGTCCCTCTGGAAACTGTTTTTT. It translates to CSARRAGSLWKLFF.

The chain links TRBV2 to TRBJ1-3; no clear D gene. The CDR3 is 12 residues long. Deletions cut 3 bases from V and 0 bases from J, with 0 bases between. Germline lookup yields CDR1 SNHLY and CDR2 FYNNEI. CDR3 DNA: TGTGCCAGCAGTGACTCTGGAAACACCATATATTTT. The encoded protein is CASSDSGNTIYF.

This clonotype was observed many times. The chain couples TRBV2 to TRBJ1-5, with 10 bases lining up with TRBD1. Per germline, CDR1 SNHLY and CDR2 FYNNEI. The CDR3 is 16 residues long. The J segment lost 5 bases and the V segment lost 4 bases, leaving 8 bases of the junction unmatched. For the CDR3, the DNA is TGTGCCAGCAGTGTTGAGGGGACAGGGGATCATCAGCCCCAGCATTTT. Translated, it gives CASSVEGTGDHQPQHF.

The chain links TRBV28 to TRBJ1-5; D possibly corresponds to TRBD1 (5 bases). From germline, CDR1 is MDHEN and CDR2 SYDVKM. The CDR3 extends over 15 amino acids. Trimming took 5 bases from V and 1 from J, leaving 12 bases between them. CDR3 nucleotide sequence: TGTGCCAGCAGTCACGGGACGACAAGCAATCAGCCCCAGCATTTT. Protein sequence: CASSHGTTSNQPQHF.

The chain is built from TRBV4-1 and TRBJ2-7; no reliable D call. The CDR3 totals 14 residues. The ends were cut back, 1 base at V and 2 bases at J, with 9 bases in the middle. Germline assignment: CDR1 MGHRA and CDR2 YSYEKL. CDR3 bases: TGCGCCAGCAGCCAAGTGGGTGTCCCCTACGAGCAGTACTTC. This sequence encodes CASSQVGVPYEQYF.

This clonotype was picked up a small number of times. The chain employs TRBV19 and TRBJ2-1; 8 bases fit TRBD1. This CDR3 comprises 16 residues. The trim removed 7 bases at V and 6 bases at J, leaving 14 bases unmatched. Germline CDR1 reads LNHDA; CDR2 reads SQIVND (reference sequence). CDR3 in amino acids: CASTGGRDRLPNEQFF. CDR3 nucleotides: TGTGCCAGTACCGGCGGGCGGGACAGGCTACCCAATGAGCAGTTCTTC.